The 23 T cell receptor beta chains reported below all come from one sample, sequenced in a study of PD-L1 blockade in urothelial cancer. Time point described: peripheral blood 6 weeks after treatment start. Some clones are missing from TCRdb's copy, which holds only in-frame ones; the method was immunoSEQ multiplex PCR. The sample holds 45,000 to 55,000 clones; approximately 85% are singletons and the top ten take under 2.5%. Source: PBMCs, taken around atezolizumab (anti-PD-L1) treatment. The receptors come from a man over 45 with urothelial cancer.

This sequence joins TRBV6-5 and TRBJ2-7; TRBD2 aligns across 8 bases. Germline lookup yields CDR1 MNHEY and CDR2 SVGAGI. The CDR3 covers 14 residues. V lost 5 bases to trimming and J lost 7 bases; unmatched junction nucleotides: 10. CDR3 residues: CASSQRERTREQYF. DNA for the CDR3: TGTGCCAGCAGTCAGCGGGAGCGGACGAGAGAGCAGTACTTC.

To note about this clone: The junction differs from germline at one of its ends, possibly a read error. The V and J genes are TRBV6-1 and TRBJ2-1; 9 nucleotides agree with TRBD1. The CDR3 runs 14 residues. CDR1 and CDR2 from the germline V gene are MNHNS and SASEGT. CDR3 bases: TGTGCCACCAGTAAGGACAGGGGTAATTATGAGCAGTTCTTC. This gives the protein CATSKDRGNYEQFF.

The CDR3 nucleotides are TGTGCCAGCAGCTTAGAGAGACAGACCGGGGAGCTGTTTTTT. This translates into CASSLERQTGELFF. The rearrangement uses TRBV7-2 and TRBJ2-2; perhaps TRBD1 as D (5 bases). The CDR3 is made up of 14 amino acids. Germline V gene lookup returns CDR1 SGHTA and CDR2 FQGNSA. The ends were cut back, 1 base at V and 5 bases at J, with 8 bases in the middle.

V gene TRBV5-6 combines with J gene TRBJ2-2, with 7 bases aligning to TRBD1. Germline V gives CDR1 SGHDT, CDR2 YYEEEE. V lost 4 bases and J lost 1; bases outside the gene matches: 7. The CDR3 is made up of 16 amino acids. The CDR3 nucleotides read TGTGCCAGCAGCCCCCTACGACAGGGGAACACCGGGGAGCTGTTTTTT. It encodes CASSPLRQGNTGELFF.

The chain recombines TRBV5-1 with TRBJ2-2; D remains unclear. Trimming stripped 4 bases from V and 3 bases from J, with 7 bases between. Germline V CDR1 and CDR2: SGHRS, YFSETQ. CDR3 size: 13 residues. In DNA form, the CDR3 reads TGCGCCAGCAGCCCCTCTGACACCGGGGAGCTGTTTTTT. This codes for CASSPSDTGELFF.

The chain uses TRBV5-4 and TRBJ2-1; D is possibly TRBD1 (5 bases). The CDR3 has 15 amino acids. Looked up from germline, CDR1 is SGHNT and CDR2 is YYREEE (reference sequence). V gave up 1 base and J gave up 12 bases, with 20 bases separating them. The CDR3 DNA follows: TGTGCCAGCAGCTTGAGCCCCGACCAACTCCAGGGGCAGTTCTTC. This codes for CASSLSPDQLQGQFF.

V is TRBV7-3 and J is TRBJ1-6, with D hard to call. Germline V CDR1 and CDR2: SGHTA, FQGTGA. The CDR3 loop spans 13 amino acids. V was trimmed by 5 bases and J by 5 bases, leaving 7 bases between them. CDR3 residues: CASSPTNNSPLHF. Written as DNA, the CDR3 is TGTGCCAGCAGCCCCACAAATAATTCACCCCTCCACTTT.

This chain joins TRBV5-6 and TRBJ2-7; no clear D. Trimming stripped 3 bases from V and 0 bases from J, with 7 bases between. This CDR3 contains 13 residues. Per the germline V gene, CDR1 is SGHDT and CDR2 is YYEEEE. The CDR3 bases are TGTGCCAGCAGCTCGGGTATCTCCTACGAGCAGTACTTC. Translated, it gives CASSSGISYEQYF.

The chain couples TRBV9 to TRBJ2-3; 7 nucleotides agree with TRBD1. CDR3 size: 17 residues. The V gene end was trimmed by 0 bases and the J gene end by 3 bases; junction bases not matched to a gene: 10. Germline V gives CDR1 SGDLS, CDR2 YYNGEE. CDR3 in amino acids: CASSVDPPGGVTDTQYF. The CDR3 nucleotides read TGTGCCAGCAGCGTAGATCCCCCAGGGGGTGTGACAGATACGCAGTATTTT.

V usage is TRBV7-8 and J usage is TRBJ2-3; D is possibly TRBD2 (6 bases). CDR3 length: 15 residues. Germline V gene sequence: CDR1 SGHVS, CDR2 FQNEAQ. V was shortened by 2 bases and J by 2 bases, with 11 bases between the two germline ends. CDR3 region: CASSLRSGTTDTQYF. Written as DNA, the CDR3 is TGTGCCAGCAGCTTACGTAGCGGAACCACAGATACGCAGTATTTT.

The chain recombines TRBV15 with TRBJ1-5; D remains ambiguous. Germline V lookup: CDR1 LNHNV, CDR2 YYDKDF (reference sequence). V lost 0 bases and J 1 base, leaving 16 bases between the germline ends. The CDR3 length is 18 residues. Here the CDR3 reads CATSRDRSEGGSNQPQHF. Written as DNA, the CDR3 is TGTGCCACCAGCAGAGATAGGTCCGAGGGCGGGAGCAATCAGCCCCAGCATTTT.

The chain uses TRBV2 and TRBJ2-5; perhaps TRBD1 as D (5 bases). Per germline, CDR1 SNHLY and CDR2 FYNNEI. Trimming removed 6 bases at V and 2 bases at J, with 16 bases between. This CDR3 region has 15 residues. CDR3 region: CASRTIRAQQETQYF. CDR3 in DNA: TGTGCCAGCAGAACCATCAGGGCTCAACAAGAGACCCAGTACTTC.

The chain couples TRBV18 to TRBJ2-2, with 14 positions matching TRBD2. Trimming at V came to 1 base and at J to 0 bases, leaving 7 bases not matched to a gene. CDR1 is KGHSH and CDR2 is LQKENI in the germline V gene. The CDR3 sequence is 20 residues long. The DNA for the CDR3 is TGTGCCAGCTCACCACTCCCCGGGACTAGCGGGAGAACGAACACCGGGGAGCTGTTTTTT. Its translation: CASSPLPGTSGRTNTGELFF.

CDR3 loop: CASSSRLILAGRENNEQFF. The CDR3, as DNA: TGTGCCAGCAGTTCCCGTCTTATACTAGCGGGAAGGGAAAACAATGAGCAGTTCTTC. This chain joins TRBV27 and TRBJ2-1; 10 bases agree with TRBD2. V was pared by 4 bases and J by 5 bases, with 17 bases of the junction left unmatched. Germline assignment: CDR1 MNHEY and CDR2 SMNVEV (reference sequence). This CDR3 spans 19 amino acids.

The CDR3 nucleotides are TGTGCCAGCAGTGCCCGGGCGGGCTCCTACAATGAGCAGTTCTTC. This translates into CASSARAGSYNEQFF. The chain employs TRBV6-4 and TRBJ2-1; weak D call: TRBD2 (5 bases). Per germline, CDR1 MRHNA and CDR2 SNTAGT. V was trimmed by 4 bases and J by 0 bases, leaving 10 bases between them. This CDR3 is 15 amino acids long.

This chain connects TRBV2 to TRBJ1-1, with 8 bases that match TRBD1. The CDR3 contains 14 residues. The V gene's germline CDR1 is SNHLY and CDR2 FYNNEI. V dropped 7 bases and J dropped 0; count of bases not matched to a gene: 4. CDR3 DNA: TGTGCCAGCACCCGGGACAGGATGAACACTGAAGCTTTCTTT. It specifies CASTRDRMNTEAFF. Full variable domain (rest looked up from reference TRBV2 and TRBJ1-1): EPEVTQTPSHQVTQMGQEVILRCVPISNHLYFYWYRQILGQKVEFLVSFYNNEISEKSEIFDDQFSVERPDGSNFTLKIRSTKLEDSAMYFCASTRDRMNTEAFFGQGTRLTVV.

V and J are TRBV27 and TRBJ2-7; TRBD1 matches at 9 bases. This CDR3 contains 13 residues. Per germline, CDR1 MNHEY and CDR2 SMNVEV (reference sequence). Trimming removed 6 bases from V and 6 bases from J; junction bases left unmatched: 6. The DNA of the CDR3 is TGTGCCAGCAGGGGGACAGGGTGGTCCGAGCAGTACTTC. Protein sequence: CASRGTGWSEQYF.

This rearrangement joins TRBV19 to TRBJ1-6; weak D call: TRBD1 (6 bases). From germline, CDR1 is LNHDA and CDR2 SQIVND (reference sequence). The CDR3 consists of 18 residues. Trimming took off 3 bases at V and 9 bases at J, with 24 bases between the two ends. The CDR3, as DNA: TGTGCCAGTAGTATTAATATTGGGGGGGCGTCTAGCCGTTCACCCCTCCACTTT. This codes for CASSINIGGASSRSPLHF.

The J gene is TRBJ2-5, the V gene TRBV5-1; 10 bases are a match to TRBD1. Germline trimming cut 3 bases from V and 5 bases from J; bases unmatched to any gene: 13. CDR3 length: 17 residues. Germline CDR1 and CDR2: SGHRS and YFSETQ. CDR3 in amino acids: CASSSSAGTGVLETQYF. CDR3 DNA: TGCGCCAGCAGCTCATCCGCCGGGACAGGGGTTTTGGAGACCCAGTACTTC. The variable domain in full, with the rest retrieved from reference TRBV5-1 and TRBJ2-5, is KAGVTQTPRYLIKTRGQQVTLSCSPISGHRSVSWYQQTPGQGLQFLFEYFSETQRNKGNFPGRFSGRQFSNSRSEMNVSTLELGDSALYLCASSSSAGTGVLETQYFGPGTRLLVL.

V usage is TRBV5-1 and J usage is TRBJ2-3; D possibly corresponds to TRBD2 (5 bases). The CDR3 covers 16 residues. The V end was cut by 0 bases, the J end by 3 bases, with 14 bases between. Germline CDR1 SGHRS, CDR2 YFSETQ. For the CDR3, the DNA is TGCGCCAGCAGCTTGGAGGTCTCCCGGGGAACAGATACGCAGTATTTT. It yields the protein CASSLEVSRGTDTQYF.

The rearrangement uses TRBV5-4 and TRBJ2-5, with D possibly matching TRBD1 (7 bases). V was clipped by 0 bases and J by 4 bases, with 13 bases between them. In germline, CDR1 is SGHNT, CDR2 YYREEE (reference sequence). This CDR3 spans 15 amino acids. The CDR3 loop is CASSLAGGAGETQYF. Written as DNA, the CDR3 is TGTGCCAGCAGCTTGGCAGGGGGAGCGGGAGAGACCCAGTACTTC.

The V and J genes are TRBV2 and TRBJ1-6; 7 nucleotides agree with TRBD1. This CDR3 contains 15 residues. Trimming removed 4 bases from V and 4 bases from J; junction bases left unmatched: 4. Per the germline V gene, CDR1 is SNHLY and CDR2 is FYNNEI. CDR3 DNA: TGTGCCAGCAGTGGTCTGGACAGGTATAATTCACCCCTCCACTTT. Protein product: CASSGLDRYNSPLHF.

The chain is built from TRBV6-5 and TRBJ1-6; D remains ambiguous. Trimming stripped 2 bases from V and 8 bases from J, with 10 bases between. The germline V gene encodes CDR1 MNHEY and CDR2 SVGAGI. The CDR3 covers 14 residues. DNA for the CDR3: TGTGCCAGCAGTTACCCGGGTTCGGATTCACCCCTCCACTTT. This codes for CASSYPGSDSPLHF.